This T cell receptor beta chain is from a study of blood T cells in healthy people across ages. The sample providers were healthy Caucasian people from Russia, aged about 6 to 90. The CDR3 runs 14 residues. V was pared by 7 bases and J by 4 bases, with 17 bases between. The germline CDR1 and CDR2 sequences are MNHEY and SVGEGT. Alongside a J-beta primer mix, a sample-barcoded 5' primer served in a second PCR lasting roughly 6 to 12 cycles. Any given sample supplied a minimum of 2.5 million CDR3-containing paired-end reads. MiXCR was run by TCRdb on the 5' RACE reads, yielding one entry per CDR3 protein. The sample includes around 970,000 distinct CDR3 sequences, approximately 50% of them seen just once.

Source material: blood. The chain joins TRBV6-2 or TRBV6-3 to TRBJ2-7, with D possibly TRBD1 on 6 matching bases. The sequence was collected from an older woman in good health. The CDR3 loop is CASNHHREEYEQYF. The CDR3 nucleotides are TGTGCCAGCAATCACCACAGGGAAGAATACGAGCAGTACTTC.